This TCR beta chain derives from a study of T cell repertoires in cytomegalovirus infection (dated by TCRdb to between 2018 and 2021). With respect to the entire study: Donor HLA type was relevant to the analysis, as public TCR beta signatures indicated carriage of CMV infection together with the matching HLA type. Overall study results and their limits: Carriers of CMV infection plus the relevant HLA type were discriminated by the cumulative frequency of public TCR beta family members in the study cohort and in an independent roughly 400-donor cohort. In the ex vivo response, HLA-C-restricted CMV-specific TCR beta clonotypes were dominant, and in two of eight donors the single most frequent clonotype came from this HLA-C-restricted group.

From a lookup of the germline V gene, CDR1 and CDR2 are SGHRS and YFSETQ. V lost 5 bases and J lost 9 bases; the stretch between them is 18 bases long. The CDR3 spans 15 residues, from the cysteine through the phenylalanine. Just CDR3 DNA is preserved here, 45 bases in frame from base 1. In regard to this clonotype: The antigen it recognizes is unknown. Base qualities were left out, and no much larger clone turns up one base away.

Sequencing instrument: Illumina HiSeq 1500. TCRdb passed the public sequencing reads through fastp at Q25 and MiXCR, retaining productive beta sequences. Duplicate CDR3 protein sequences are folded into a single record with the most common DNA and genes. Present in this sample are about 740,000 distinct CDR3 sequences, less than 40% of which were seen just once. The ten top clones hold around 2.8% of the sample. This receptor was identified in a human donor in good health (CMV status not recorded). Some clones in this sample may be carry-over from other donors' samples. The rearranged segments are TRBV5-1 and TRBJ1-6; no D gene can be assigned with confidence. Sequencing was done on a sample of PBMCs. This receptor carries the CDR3 CASRRLPETGSPLHF. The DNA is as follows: TGCGCCAGCAGGCGACTCCCCGAAACTGGTTCACCCCTCCACTTT.